The 26 T cell receptor beta chains in this list originate from one sample, sequenced in a study of vaccination and CD4 T cells after COVID-19. The sample's treatment: approximately 11-day PBMC culture with coronavirus spike peptide pools or control peptides (ViraFEST assay). Their recognized antigens are unknown. Researchers used the Oncomine TCR Beta short-read assay to sequence DNA from cultured CD4+ T cells. TCRdb re-analysed the PCR reads in MiXCR, keeping a single row per CDR3 protein. Of approximately 15,000 distinct CDR3 sequences listed, around a third are singletons. Sample: cultured CD4+ T cells from blood. The receptor set was obtained from a human donor with COVID-19.

J is TRBJ1-3 and V is TRBV7-6; D is possibly TRBD1 (6 bases). Germline-derived CDR1 and CDR2 are SGHVS and FNYEAQ. The V end was cut by 1 base, the J end by 5 bases, with 15 bases between. CDR3 size: 16 residues. The CDR3 nucleotides read TGTGCCAGCAGCTTAGTATCGGGGGCGTTTCGAAACACCATATATTTT. As protein: CASSLVSGAFRNTIYF.

This chain uses TRBV5-1 with TRBJ2-2, with 13 bases fitting TRBD2. Trimming removed 4 bases from V and 3 bases from J; junction bases left unmatched: 9. The germline V gene encodes CDR1 SGHRS and CDR2 YFSETQ. The CDR3 sequence is 18 residues long. The CDR3 reads CASSPGLAGDGYTGELFF. The CDR3 DNA is TGCGCCAGCAGCCCAGGACTAGCGGGGGACGGGTACACCGGGGAGCTGTTTTTT.

The rearrangement joins TRBV19 to TRBJ2-1; D is ambiguous. With 5 bases removed from V and 4 bases from J, the gap between germline ends came to 9 bases. The CDR3 runs 13 residues. The germline V gene has CDR1 LNHDA and CDR2 SQIVND (reference sequence). Written as DNA, the CDR3 is TGTGCCAGTAGTCCTGGTACTTACAATGAGCAGTTCTTC. Protein sequence: CASSPGTYNEQFF.

This clonotype was found a few times. The chain uses TRBV20-1 and TRBJ1-3; D possibly corresponds to TRBD1 (6 bases). Germline CDR1 is DFQATT and CDR2 is SNEGSKA (reference sequence). This CDR3 spans 14 amino acids. V lost 5 bases and J lost 1, with 12 bases in between. The CDR3 here is CSASTGSSGNTIYF. The DNA of the CDR3 is TGCAGTGCTTCTACAGGGAGTTCTGGAAACACCATATATTTT.

This clonotype is classed as medium-sized. The chain carries TRBV27 and TRBJ1-2, with TRBD1 matching 12 bases. Per the germline V gene, CDR1 is MNHEY and CDR2 is SMNVEV (reference sequence). CDR3 size: 14 residues. Trimming took 6 bases from V and 6 from J; bases not matched to a gene: 5. CDR3 sequence: CASSYRDRGHGYTF. In nucleotides, the CDR3 is TGTGCCAGCAGCTACCGGGACAGGGGGCATGGCTACACCTTC.

The chain is built from TRBV7-8 and TRBJ2-7, with D hard to call. Germline lookup yields CDR1 SGHVS and CDR2 FQNEAQ. Trimming stripped 7 bases from V and 3 bases from J, with 7 bases between. The CDR3 has 11 residues. CDR3 sequence (DNA): TGTGCCAGCACACGGAACTACGAGCAGTACTTC. Protein: CASTRNYEQYF.

The V call is TRBV7-9, the J call TRBJ2-3; 10 positions agree with TRBD2. Per germline, CDR1 SEHNR and CDR2 FQNEAQ (reference sequence). CDR3 length: 15 amino acids. Trimming at V came to 1 base and at J to 8 bases, leaving 6 bases not matched to a gene. The CDR3 bases are TGTGCCAGCAGCTTAGGGATAGCGGGGGGTACTACGCAGTATTTT. This gives the protein CASSLGIAGGTTQYF.

The chain links TRBV27 to TRBJ2-3, with TRBD1 matching over 8 bases. Germline-derived CDR1 and CDR2 are MNHEY and SMNVEV (reference sequence). Trimming removed 2 bases from V and 2 bases from J; junction bases left unmatched: 3. The CDR3 has 15 amino acids. The CDR3 DNA sequence: TGTGCCAGCAGTTTAGACAGGGGTTACACAGATACGCAGTATTTT. Translated, it gives CASSLDRGYTDTQYF.

The chain recombines TRBV11-1 with TRBJ2-3, with 10 bases identical to TRBD1. V shed 2 bases and J 3 bases; nucleotides not matched to a gene: 2. The CDR3 extends over 15 amino acids. The germline CDR1 and CDR2 sequences are SGHAT and FQDESV (reference sequence). CDR3 amino acids: CASSLLDRGTDTQYF. The CDR3 DNA reads TGTGCCAGCAGCTTATTGGACAGGGGGACAGATACGCAGTATTTT.

The sample holds a few counts of this clonotype. The V and J genes are TRBV7-3 and TRBJ2-3, with TRBD2 matching over 12 bases. Germline loops: CDR1 SGHTA, CDR2 FQGTGA. V lost 4 bases to trimming and J lost 5 bases; unmatched junction nucleotides: 4. This CDR3 has 15 residues. CDR3 sequence: CASSSGLAGRDTQYF. The CDR3 DNA reads TGTGCCAGCAGCTCCGGACTAGCGGGGAGAGATACGCAGTATTTT.

This chain uses TRBV6-1 with TRBJ2-7, with D hard to call. The germline V and J ends were trimmed by 6 bases and 3 bases, with 12 bases remaining between them. Germline CDR1 and CDR2: MNHNS and SASEGT. This CDR3 region has 13 residues. The CDR3, as DNA: TGTGCCAGCAGCTCGATCGATGTCTACGAGCAGTACTTC. It codes for CASSSIDVYEQYF.

This clonotype was seen a few times. The J gene is TRBJ2-2, the V gene TRBV5-4; D remains ambiguous. V shed 1 base and J shed 3 bases, with 13 bases lying between them. Germline V gene data show CDR1 as SGHNT and CDR2 as YYREEE (reference sequence). The CDR3 length is 16 residues. The CDR3 loop reads CASSLSHGVDTGELFF. The DNA of the CDR3 is TGTGCCAGCAGCTTGTCCCATGGCGTCGACACCGGGGAGCTGTTTTTT.

The rearrangement uses TRBV15 and TRBJ2-1; 8 positions agree with TRBD2. CDR1 and CDR2 from the germline V gene are LNHNV and YYDKDF (reference sequence). Trimming removed 3 bases from V and 6 bases from J; junction bases left unmatched: 10. CDR3 size: 16 residues. The CDR3 DNA is TGTGCCACCAGCAGCGGGGGGGCCTATGAAAGCAATGAGCAGTTCTTC. As protein: CATSSGGAYESNEQFF.

This clonotype has only a few counts. The CDR3 loop is CASRHDTYGYTF. The CDR3 nucleotides are TGTGCCAGTCGGCACGACACCTATGGCTACACCTTC. The V and J genes are TRBV19 and TRBJ1-2; D remains unclear. Trimming pared 8 bases from V and 4 bases from J, leaving 11 bases between. Germline V gene data show CDR1 as LNHDA and CDR2 as SQIVND (reference sequence). The CDR3 spans 12 residues.

This chain joins TRBV20-1 and TRBJ2-3; TRBD2 matches at 12 bases. The V gene's germline CDR1 is DFQATT and CDR2 SNEGSKA (reference sequence). V lost 0 bases, J lost 1 base, and 8 bases stayed unmatched. This CDR3 has 18 amino acids. The CDR3 sequence is CSARDLSSGGAGTDTQYF. The DNA of the CDR3 is TGCAGTGCTAGAGATTTGTCTAGCGGGGGGGCCGGCACAGATACGCAGTATTTT.

This chain connects TRBV27 to TRBJ2-5; no reliable D call. CDR1 is MNHEY, CDR2 SMNVEV, per germline (reference sequence). V lost 5 bases and J lost 5, with 18 bases in between. This CDR3 is built from 15 residues. This chain's CDR3 is CASSNNLGLGETQYF. In nucleotides, the CDR3 is TGTGCCAGCAGTAATAACCTAGGGCTTGGGGAGACCCAGTACTTC.

This clonotype was detected a few times. The chain employs TRBV20-1 and TRBJ2-5; TRBD2 agrees at 9 bases. J lost 2 bases, V lost 5 bases, and 12 bases had no gene match. This CDR3 spans 16 amino acids. Germline lookup yields CDR1 DFQATT and CDR2 SNEGSKA (reference sequence). CDR3 DNA: TGCAGTGCTCTGGGGGACGGGAGCGGGGGGCAAGAGACCCAGTACTTC. Its protein product is CSALGDGSGGQETQYF.

The sample holds a few counts of this clonotype. This chain joins TRBV7-2 and TRBJ1-5; D is perhaps TRBD1 (5 bases). The V gene's germline CDR1 is SGHTA and CDR2 FQGNSA. There are 15 residues in the CDR3. Trimming took off 5 bases at V and 0 bases at J, with 11 bases between the two ends. CDR3 loop: CASSLTGDSNQPQHF. CDR3 bases: TGTGCCAGCAGCCTTACGGGGGATAGCAATCAGCCCCAGCATTTT.

This clonotype was observed a few times. V is TRBV10-3 and J is TRBJ2-5; 11 bases agree with TRBD1. The CDR3 is 15 residues long. V lost 2 bases, J lost 4 bases, and 3 bases stayed unmatched. Germline assignment: CDR1 ENHRY and CDR2 SYGVKD. This CDR3 reads CAISERTGGPETQYF. The CDR3, as DNA: TGTGCCATCAGTGAGCGGACAGGGGGCCCAGAGACCCAGTACTTC.

J is TRBJ1-4 and V is TRBV9; 9 positions match TRBD1. The CDR3 contains 15 residues. Germline assignment: CDR1 SGDLS and CDR2 YYNGEE. The V and J ends lost 2 bases and 8 bases, in that order; junction bases with no gene match: 7. The CDR3, as DNA: TGTGCCAGCAGCGTTCAGACAGGGGGGAGCGAAAAACTGTTTTTT. Protein sequence: CASSVQTGGSEKLFF.

J is TRBJ1-4 and V is TRBV7-2, with D possibly being TRBD1 (5 bases). V was cut by 1 base and J by 8 bases, with 14 bases left in between. The CDR3 loop spans 15 amino acids. Per germline, CDR1 SGHTA and CDR2 FQGNSA. CDR3 region: CASSLDGREGEKLFF. In DNA form, the CDR3 reads TGTGCCAGCAGCTTAGACGGCAGGGAGGGGGAAAAACTGTTTTTT.

This sequence joins TRBV7-9 and TRBJ2-5; D may be TRBD2 (7 bases). V was pared by 1 base and J by 3 bases, with 12 bases between. Germline V gives CDR1 SEHNR, CDR2 FQNEAQ (reference sequence). The CDR3 contains 15 residues. CDR3 amino acids: CASSLGGGSKETQYF. DNA for the CDR3: TGTGCCAGCAGCTTAGGGGGGGGCTCCAAAGAGACCCAGTACTTC. The whole variable domain, filled in from reference TRBV7-9 and TRBJ2-5, reads DTGVSQNPRHKITKRGQNVTFRCDPISEHNRLYWYRQTLGQGPEFLTYFQNEAQLEKSRLLSDRFSAERPKGSFSTLEIQRTEQGDSAMYLCASSLGGGSKETQYFGPGTRLLVL.

The rearrangement joins TRBV7-2 to TRBJ2-7, with no clear D. The CDR3 covers 13 residues. Trimming cost V 1 base and J 3 bases, with 7 bases left between them. CDR1 is SGHTA and CDR2 is FQGNSA in the germline V gene. The CDR3 nucleotides are TGTGCCAGCAGCTTAGAGTTGCACTACGAGCAGTACTTC. This translates into CASSLELHYEQYF.

The chain recombines TRBV5-8 with TRBJ2-7; 9 nucleotides agree with TRBD2. The ends lost 4 bases at V and 4 bases at J; junction bases unmatched: 12. The CDR3 length is 16 residues. Germline V lookup: CDR1 SGHTS, CDR2 YDEGEE. The CDR3 coding sequence is TGTGCCAGCAGCGAAGGCCGACTAGCGGACTTTTACGAGCAGTACTTC. Encoded protein: CASSEGRLADFYEQYF.

The genes are TRBV12-3 or TRBV12-4 and TRBJ2-3, with 10 bases matching TRBD2. J gave up 0 bases and V 5 bases, and 8 bases lay outside the gene matches. The CDR3 contains 17 residues. CDR3 loop: CASSLPSGGLSTDTQYF. The CDR3 DNA sequence: TGTGCCAGCAGTCTCCCTAGCGGGGGCCTTAGCACAGATACGCAGTATTTT.

The CDR3: CASRAVNTEAFF. The CDR3 DNA sequence: TGTGCCAGCAGGGCCGTGAACACTGAAGCTTTCTTT. The rearrangement joins TRBV7-3 to TRBJ1-1; D is uncertain. The CDR3 totals 12 residues. CDR1 SGHTA and CDR2 FQGTGA come from the germline V gene. The V end was cut by 6 bases, the J end by 0 bases, with 5 bases between.